Listed below are T cell receptor beta chains from one sample, sequenced in a study of cytomegalovirus exposure and HLA in healthy donors. Using immunoSEQ multiplex PCR, the repertoire was profiled, and TCRdb retains in-frame clones only, with some absent. Here the sample spans under 200,000 clones, roughly 85% being singletons. The sample consisted of PBMCs. The receptor source for this set is a woman aged 25 to 45 in good health and CMV-seronegative. CDR3s include the opening cysteine and the closing phenylalanine or tryptophan. The order of the fields is D gene, V gene, clone size, J gene, CDR3 protein, CDR3 DNA. The D gene is left open where the match is weak. Clone sizes are given selectively: once, few, many, or a class where the clone is expanded.

>-|TRBV29-1|-|TRBJ1-2
CSWSQADYGYTF
TGCAGCTGGAGCCAAGCGGACTATGGCTACACCTTC
>-|TRBV19|-|TRBJ1-1
CASSIVAAPNTEAFF
TGTGCCAGTAGTATCGTTGCGGCACCGAACACTGAAGCTTTCTTT
>TRBD1|TRBV28|-|TRBJ1-2
CASSLRWTGKHDGYTF
TGTGCCAGCAGCCTTAGGTGGACAGGGAAGCACGATGGCTACACCTTC
>-|TRBV6-5|-|TRBJ2-7
CASSYSRVNYEQYF
TGTGCCAGCAGTTACTCGAGGGTGAACTACGAGCAGTACTTC
>-|TRBV9|-|TRBJ2-1
CASSVVGGSGGEQFF
TGTGCCAGCAGCGTAGTGGGGGGATCTGGGGGTGAGCAGTTCTTC
>-|TRBV13|-|TRBJ1-1
CASSSPGGNTEAFF
TGTGCCAGCAGCTCCCCGGGAGGGAACACTGAAGCTTTCTTT
>TRBD1|TRBV18|-|TRBJ2-3
CASSLRDSSEDTQYF
TGTGCCAGCTCACTACGGGACAGTTCTGAAGATACGCAGTATTTT
>-|TRBV19|once|TRBJ1-5
CASSTGVSQPQHF
TGTGCCAGTAGTACAGGGGTCAGTCAGCCCCAGCATTTT
>TRBD1|TRBV6-1|-|TRBJ2-7
CASNARGQNYEQYF
TGTGCCAGCAACGCCAGGGGGCAGAACTACGAGCAGTACTTC
>TRBD1|TRBV19|-|TRBJ1-2
CASSIRDSTGSEGYTF
TGTGCCAGTAGTATCCGGGACTCGACAGGGAGTGAGGGCTACACCTTC
>TRBD2|TRBV6-5|few|TRBJ2-3
CASSYALATDTQYF
TGTGCCAGCAGTTACGCACTAGCGACAGATACGCAGTATTTT
>-|TRBV19|-|TRBJ1-2
CATLANYGYTF
TGTGCCACGTTAGCTAACTATGGCTACACCTTC
>TRBD1|TRBV28|-|TRBJ2-7
CASSLPGTGSYEQYF
TGTGCCAGCAGTTTACCCGGGACAGGTTCCTACGAGCAGTACTTC
>TRBD2|TRBV28|-|TRBJ2-5
CASTLELAGETQYF
TGTGCCAGCACCCTGGAACTAGCGGGGGAGACCCAGTACTTC
>TRBD2|TRBV19|-|TRBJ2-1
CASSTGTSLYNEQFF
TGTGCCAGTAGCACCGGGACTAGCCTCTACAATGAGCAGTTCTTC
>TRBD1|TRBV7-9|-|TRBJ1-2
CASSSGQYYGYTF
TGTGCCAGCAGTTCGGGACAGTACTATGGCTACACCTTC
>-|TRBV4-3|-|TRBJ1-5
CASSPLLGVGQLQHF
TGCGCCAGCAGCCCCCTTTTGGGGGTCGGACAGCTCCAGCATTTT
>-|TRBV6-6|-|TRBJ2-5
CATSLLRESRVQYF
TGTGCCACCTCCCTCTTGCGGGAATCTAGGGTGCAGTACTTC
>TRBD2|TRBV5-6|-|TRBJ2-2
CASRLWGGENTGELFF
TGTGCCAGCAGGTTGTGGGGGGGGGAGAACACCGGGGAGCTGTTTTTT
>-|TRBV19|-|TRBJ2-1
CASSFGPLYNEQFF
TGTGCCAGTAGTTTCGGTCCCCTTTACAATGAGCAGTTCTTC
>TRBD1|TRBV5-1|-|TRBJ2-5
CASSSPGQGGTQYF
TGCGCCAGCAGCTCACCCGGACAGGGGGGGACCCAGTACTTC
>TRBD1|TRBV7-8|-|TRBJ1-2
CASSYSRDRAQGYTF
TGTGCCAGCAGCTACTCCCGGGACAGGGCTCAAGGCTACACCTTC
>-|TRBV7-2|-|TRBJ2-1
CASSLRGWNEQFF
TGTGCCAGCAGCCTTCGGGGGTGGAATGAGCAGTTCTTC
>TRBD2|TRBV19|-|TRBJ2-1
CASSITSGRYNEQFF
TGTGCCAGTAGTATTACTAGCGGGCGGTACAATGAGCAGTTCTTC
>-|TRBV7-2|-|TRBJ2-2
CASSRRRKDTGELFF
TGTGCCAGCAGCCGGCGCAGGAAAGACACCGGGGAGCTGTTTTTT
>-|TRBV27|once|TRBJ2-3
CASSLVRGSDTQYF
TGTGCCAGCAGTTTGGTCAGGGGTTCAGATACGCAGTATTTT
>TRBD2|TRBV15|-|TRBJ2-7
CATSRGISGRESYEQYF
TGTGCCACCAGCAGGGGAATAAGCGGGAGGGAATCCTACGAGCAGTACTTC